Following are 13 T cell receptor beta chains from one sample sequenced in a study of CD8 T cells in ankylosing spondylitis. TCRdb recomputed calls from the 5' RACE reads with MiXCR, one row per CDR3 protein. The sample carries approximately 100,000 distinct CDR3 sequences, about 25% recorded once. Sequencing used synovial fluid, either unsorted or a sorted T cell fraction (not recorded which). The receptors come from a male donor with ankylosing spondylitis.

The J gene is TRBJ2-2, the V gene TRBV14; TRBD1 might be the D (5 bases). The CDR3 totals 16 residues. CDR1 is SGHDN and CDR2 is FVKESK in the germline V gene. V shed 2 bases and J shed 4 bases, with 14 bases lying between them. The CDR3 sequence: CASSQRETVLTGELFF. CDR3 in DNA: TGTGCCAGCAGCCAACGTGAGACAGTCCTCACCGGGGAGCTGTTTTTT.

The rearrangement uses TRBV7-7 and TRBJ2-2, with 11 positions matching TRBD2. Trimming cost V 3 bases and J 4 bases; bases outside gene matches: 4. Germline CDR1 is SSHAT and CDR2 is FNYEAQ (reference sequence). The CDR3 is made up of 16 amino acids. CDR3 protein: CASSFAGTSGTGELFF. As DNA, the CDR3 is TGTGCCAGCAGCTTCGCCGGGACTAGCGGCACCGGGGAGCTGTTTTTT.

The chain links TRBV7-9 to TRBJ1-2, with 7 bases identical to TRBD1. Germline trimming cut 4 bases from V and 2 bases from J; bases unmatched to any gene: 4. CDR3 length equals 14 residues. Per the germline V gene, CDR1 is SEHNR and CDR2 is FQNEAQ (reference sequence). CDR3 coding DNA: TGTGCCAGCAGCTCGGGACAGCCCAACTATGGCTACACCTTC. Protein: CASSSGQPNYGYTF.

The chain recombines TRBV21-1 with TRBJ2-7; TRBD2, the D gene given by the table, was not confirmed from the DNA. TRBV21-1 is labeled a pseudogene. The CDR3 spans 15 residues. The CDR3 protein is CASSKVARARYEQYV. The CDR3 DNA follows: TGTGCCAGCAGCAAAGTGGCCAGGGCCAGATACGAGCAGTACGTC.

This clonotype was detected a few times. CDR3 sequence: CASSLSPGLNTEAFF. In DNA, the CDR3 is TGCGCCAGCAGCTTAAGTCCAGGGTTGAACACTGAAGCTTTCTTT. The rearrangement links TRBV5-1 to TRBJ1-1, with D perhaps matching TRBD1 (5 bases). Germline CDR1 SGHRS, CDR2 YFSETQ. The CDR3 spans 15 residues. With 2 bases removed from V and 0 bases from J, the gap between germline ends came to 11 bases.

This clonotype was detected a few times. The rearrangement links TRBV3-1 to TRBJ2-5; no reliable D call. V was cut by 1 base and J by 4 bases, with 7 bases left in between. Germline V lookup: CDR1 LGHDT, CDR2 YNNKEL (reference sequence). CDR3 length: 13 residues. CDR3 residues: CASSQVRLETQYF. CDR3 nucleotide sequence: TGTGCCAGCAGCCAAGTCAGGTTAGAGACCCAGTACTTC.

This clonotype has a handful of counts. The chain recombines TRBV3-1 with TRBJ1-2; D remains unclear. This CDR3 comprises 14 residues. Germline CDR1 LGHDT, CDR2 YNNKEL (reference sequence). With 4 bases removed from V and 2 bases from J, the gap between germline ends came to 11 bases. The CDR3 loop is CASSPDGWNYGYTF. For the CDR3, the DNA is TGTGCCAGCAGCCCGGACGGGTGGAACTATGGCTACACCTTC.

This clonotype was detected a few times. The CDR3 region is CASSYILASAANTGELFF. For the CDR3, the DNA is TGTGCCAGCAGTTACATTCTGGCGTCCGCCGCGAACACCGGGGAGCTGTTTTTT. The J gene is TRBJ2-2, the V gene TRBV6-5; D is unclear. This CDR3 is 18 amino acids long. The germline V gene encodes CDR1 MNHEY and CDR2 SVGAGI. Trimming took 2 bases from V and 0 from J, leaving 16 bases between them.

The rearrangement joins TRBV7-2 to TRBJ2-7; either TRBD1 or TRBD2 may supply D (5 bases each). The CDR3 is made up of 15 amino acids. The V end lost 5 bases, the J end lost 6 bases, and 20 bases lay between the germline ends. Germline CDR1 and CDR2: SGHTA and FQGNSA. CDR3 coding DNA: TGTGCCAGCAGCCTATTATCCGCACGGGACGGCGAGCAGTACTTC. The encoded protein is CASSLLSARDGEQYF.

This sequence joins TRBV20-1 and TRBJ1-1; 7 bases are a match to TRBD1. The junction had 4 bases not matched to a gene; V was cut back by 5 bases and J by 4 bases. CDR1 is DFQATT, CDR2 SNEGSKA, per germline (reference sequence). The CDR3 length is 12 residues. The CDR3 protein is CSADRDGTEAFF. CDR3 sequence (DNA): TGCAGTGCTGACAGGGATGGCACTGAAGCTTTCTTT.

This rearrangement joins TRBV6-2 or TRBV6-3 to TRBJ2-1, with 9 bases that match TRBD2. V was pared by 8 bases and J by 10 bases, with 18 bases of the junction left unmatched. CDR1 and CDR2 (germline): MNHEY, SVGEGT. The CDR3 totals 16 residues. The CDR3 protein is CASASIGLAGVQEQFF. In DNA form, the CDR3 reads TGTGCCAGCGCTAGCATAGGCTTAGCGGGAGTGCAGGAGCAGTTCTTC.

This rearrangement joins TRBV7-2 to TRBJ1-1; maybe TRBD1 (6 bases). CDR1 and CDR2 (germline): SGHTA, FQGNSA. Trimming took off 5 bases at V and 1 base at J, with 14 bases between the two ends. This CDR3 comprises 15 residues. The CDR3 sequence is CASSKTGISNTEAFF. The CDR3 bases are TGTGCCAGCAGCAAAACAGGGATCTCGAACACTGAAGCTTTCTTT.

Regarding this clonotype: Since a much larger clone is just one base distant, this may be a read error. The CDR3 does not end in the conserved phenylalanine or tryptophan, so this is likely a read error. V is TRBV2 and J is TRBJ2-1; D remains ambiguous. This CDR3 region has 12 residues. With 11 bases removed from V and 8 bases from J, the gap between germline ends came to 16 bases. Germline V lookup: CDR1 SNHLY, CDR2 FYNNEI. In DNA form, the CDR3 reads TGTGCCGGGAAGGGCCCAAGTGATGAGCAGTTCCTC. Amino acid sequence: CAGKGPSDEQFL.